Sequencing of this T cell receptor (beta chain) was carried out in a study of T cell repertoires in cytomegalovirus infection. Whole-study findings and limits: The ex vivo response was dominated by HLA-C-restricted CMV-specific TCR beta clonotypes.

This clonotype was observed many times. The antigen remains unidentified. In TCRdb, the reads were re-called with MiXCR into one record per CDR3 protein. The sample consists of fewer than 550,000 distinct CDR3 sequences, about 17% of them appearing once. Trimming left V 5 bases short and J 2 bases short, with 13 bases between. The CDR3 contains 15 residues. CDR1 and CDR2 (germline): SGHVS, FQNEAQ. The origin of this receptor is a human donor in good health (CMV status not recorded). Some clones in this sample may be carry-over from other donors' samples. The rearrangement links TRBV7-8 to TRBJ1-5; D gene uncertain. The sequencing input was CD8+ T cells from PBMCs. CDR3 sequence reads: CASSLSGSGNQPQHF. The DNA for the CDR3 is TGTGCCAGCAGCCTTAGTGGTTCAGGCAATCAGCCCCAGCATTTT.